Presented here are 3 T cell receptor beta chains from one specimen sequenced in a study of blood T cell repertoires in COVID-19 (dated by TCRdb to the early 2020s). Library construction relied on the immunoSEQ multiplex PCR assay. Here the immuneACCESS table is served through TCRdb, limited to in-frame sequences with V and J called. Missing clones are a known gap in these copies; in checked studies unresolved V genes cover under half, and the rest lacks a known reason. This sample holds roughly 400,000 clones; 80% to 90% were observed only once. In total, the top ten clones hold around 1.1% of the sample. The specimen was PBMCs or T cells enriched from blood (not recorded which). These receptors all come from a man aged 25-40 years who had recovered from COVID-19.

This clone was observed a few times. The genes are TRBV29-1 and TRBJ1-2, with D possibly being TRBD1 (6 bases). The germline V and J ends were trimmed by 4 bases and 7 bases, with 13 bases remaining between them. The germline V gene encodes CDR1 SQVTM and CDR2 ANQGSEA. This CDR3 is built from 12 residues. The CDR3 bases are TGCAGCGTTGCAGGGGTAGGAGGTGGCTACACCTTC. Protein sequence: CSVAGVGGGYTF.

CDR3: CASSVTGSYGYTF. The CDR3 DNA reads TGTGCCAGCAGTGTGACAGGGTCCTATGGCTACACCTTC. V is TRBV28 and J is TRBJ1-2; 7 bases agree with TRBD1. This CDR3 spans 13 amino acids. The J segment lost 4 bases and the V segment lost 5 bases, leaving 4 bases of the junction unmatched. CDR1 is MDHEN, CDR2 SYDVKM, per germline.

The chain carries TRBV2 and TRBJ2-7, with D maybe TRBD1 (5 bases). The CDR3 consists of 13 residues. The V end was cut by 4 bases, the J end by 4 bases, with 11 bases between. Per the germline V gene, CDR1 is SNHLY and CDR2 is FYNNEI. The CDR3 DNA reads TGTGCCAGCAGTGGGGATCAGGGATACGAGCAGTACTTC. It codes for CASSGDQGYEQYF.